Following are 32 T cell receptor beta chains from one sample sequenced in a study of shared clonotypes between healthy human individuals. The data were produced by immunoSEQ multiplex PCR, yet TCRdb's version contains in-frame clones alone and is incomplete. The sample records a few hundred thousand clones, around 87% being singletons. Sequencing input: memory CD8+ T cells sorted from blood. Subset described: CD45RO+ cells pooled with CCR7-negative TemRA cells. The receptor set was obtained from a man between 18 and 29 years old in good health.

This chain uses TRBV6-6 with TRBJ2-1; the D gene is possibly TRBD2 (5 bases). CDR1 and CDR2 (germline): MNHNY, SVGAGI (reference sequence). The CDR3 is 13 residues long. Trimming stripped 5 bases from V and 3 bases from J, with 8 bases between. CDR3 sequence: CASSGRDYNEQFF. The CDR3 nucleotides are TGTGCCAGCAGTGGCCGGGACTACAATGAGCAGTTCTTC.

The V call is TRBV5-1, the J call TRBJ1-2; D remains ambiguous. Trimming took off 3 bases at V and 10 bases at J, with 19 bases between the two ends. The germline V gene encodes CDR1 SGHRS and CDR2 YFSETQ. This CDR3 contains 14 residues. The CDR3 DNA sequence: TGCGCCAGCAGCTCGGGTCCTGGGTCCTTTGTCTACACCTTC. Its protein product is CASSSGPGSFVYTF. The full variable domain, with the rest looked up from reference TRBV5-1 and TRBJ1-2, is KAGVTQTPRYLIKTRGQQVTLSCSPISGHRSVSWYQQTPGQGLQFLFEYFSETQRNKGNFPGRFSGRQFSNSRSEMNVSTLELGDSALYLCASSSGPGSFVYTFGSGTRLTVV.

The CDR3 DNA reads as TGTGCCAGCAGTCGAACAGGGCCCCAGCATTTT. It yields the protein CASSRTGPQHF. This chain uses TRBV28 with TRBJ1-5, with D possibly being TRBD1 (5 bases). CDR1 is MDHEN and CDR2 is SYDVKM in the germline V gene. The CDR3 spans 11 residues. Between the trimmed V and J ends, which lost 5 bases and 9 bases, there was a span of 8 bases.

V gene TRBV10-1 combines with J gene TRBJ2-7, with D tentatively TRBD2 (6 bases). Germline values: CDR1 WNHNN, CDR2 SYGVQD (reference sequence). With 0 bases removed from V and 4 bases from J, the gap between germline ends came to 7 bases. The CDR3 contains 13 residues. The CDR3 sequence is CASSESRGYEQYF. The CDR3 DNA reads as TGCGCCAGCAGTGAGTCCCGGGGGTACGAGCAGTACTTC.

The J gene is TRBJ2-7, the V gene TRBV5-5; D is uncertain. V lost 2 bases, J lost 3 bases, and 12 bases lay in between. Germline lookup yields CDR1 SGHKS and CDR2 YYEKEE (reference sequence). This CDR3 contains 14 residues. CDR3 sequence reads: CASSFKLHYYEQYF. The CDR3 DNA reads TGTGCCAGCAGCTTCAAGCTTCATTACTACGAGCAGTACTTC.

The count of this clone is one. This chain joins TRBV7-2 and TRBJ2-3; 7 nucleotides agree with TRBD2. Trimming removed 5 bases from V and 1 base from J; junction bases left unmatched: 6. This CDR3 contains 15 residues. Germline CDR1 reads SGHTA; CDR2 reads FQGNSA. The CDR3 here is CASSRFAGGTDTQYF. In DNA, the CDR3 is TGTGCCAGCAGCCGATTTGCGGGGGGCACAGATACGCAGTATTTT. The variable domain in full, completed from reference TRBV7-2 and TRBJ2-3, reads GAGVSQSPSNKVTEKGKDVELRCDPISGHTALYWYRQSLGQGLEFLIYFQGNSAPDKSGLPSDRFSAERTGGSVSTLTIQRTQQEDSAVYLCASSRFAGGTDTQYFGPGTRLTVL.

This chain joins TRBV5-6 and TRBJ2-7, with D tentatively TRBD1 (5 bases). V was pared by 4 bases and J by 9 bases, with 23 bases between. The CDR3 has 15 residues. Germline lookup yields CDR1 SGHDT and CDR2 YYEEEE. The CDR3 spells CASSGSQGWTYSQYF. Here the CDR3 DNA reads TGTGCCAGCAGCGGGTCCCAGGGATGGACCTACTCGCAGTACTTC.

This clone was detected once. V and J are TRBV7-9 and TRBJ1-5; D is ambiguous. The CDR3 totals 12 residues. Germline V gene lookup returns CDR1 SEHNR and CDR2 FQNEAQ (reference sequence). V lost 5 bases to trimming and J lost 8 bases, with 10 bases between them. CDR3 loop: CASSQPTEPQHF. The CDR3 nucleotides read TGTGCCAGCAGCCAACCAACGGAGCCCCAGCATTTT.

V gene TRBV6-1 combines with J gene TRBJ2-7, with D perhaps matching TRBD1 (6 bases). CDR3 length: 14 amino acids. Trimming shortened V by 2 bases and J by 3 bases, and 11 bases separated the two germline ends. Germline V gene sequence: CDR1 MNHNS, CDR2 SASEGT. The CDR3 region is CASSEHRVDYEQYF. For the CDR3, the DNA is TGTGCCAGCAGTGAACACAGGGTTGACTACGAGCAGTACTTC.

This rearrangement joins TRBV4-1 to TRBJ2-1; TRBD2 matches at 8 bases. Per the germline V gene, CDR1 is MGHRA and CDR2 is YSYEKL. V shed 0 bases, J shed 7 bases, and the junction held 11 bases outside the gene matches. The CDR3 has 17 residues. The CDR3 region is CASSQEIAGGAINEQFF. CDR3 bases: TGCGCCAGCAGCCAAGAAATTGCCGGGGGGGCTATAAATGAGCAGTTCTTC.

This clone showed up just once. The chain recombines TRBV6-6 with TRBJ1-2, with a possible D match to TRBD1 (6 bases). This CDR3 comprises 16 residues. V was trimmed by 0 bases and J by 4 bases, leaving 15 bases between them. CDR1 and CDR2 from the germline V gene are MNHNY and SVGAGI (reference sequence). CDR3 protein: CASSYSGVDRRYGYTF. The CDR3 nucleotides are TGTGCCAGCAGTTACTCGGGTGTGGACAGACGCTATGGCTACACCTTC.

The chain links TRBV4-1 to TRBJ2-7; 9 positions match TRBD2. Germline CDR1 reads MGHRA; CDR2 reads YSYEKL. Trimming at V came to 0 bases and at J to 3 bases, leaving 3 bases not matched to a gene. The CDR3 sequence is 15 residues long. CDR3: CASSQEASGNYEQYF. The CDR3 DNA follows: TGCGCCAGCAGCCAAGAGGCTAGCGGGAACTACGAGCAGTACTTC.

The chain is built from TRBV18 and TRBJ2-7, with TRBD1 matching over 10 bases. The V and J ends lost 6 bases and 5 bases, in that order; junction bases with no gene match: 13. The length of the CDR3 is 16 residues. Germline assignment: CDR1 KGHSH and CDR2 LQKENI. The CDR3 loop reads CASSSTTGTGVDEQYF. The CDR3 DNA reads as TGTGCCAGCTCGTCAACTACGGGGACAGGGGTAGACGAGCAGTACTTC.

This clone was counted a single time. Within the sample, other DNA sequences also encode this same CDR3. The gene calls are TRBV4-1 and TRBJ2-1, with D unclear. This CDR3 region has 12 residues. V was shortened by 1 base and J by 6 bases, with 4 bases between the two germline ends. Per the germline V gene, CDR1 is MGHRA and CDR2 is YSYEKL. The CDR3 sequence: CASSQGGNEQFF. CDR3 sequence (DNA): TGCGCCAGCAGCCAAGGGGGCAATGAGCAGTTCTTC.

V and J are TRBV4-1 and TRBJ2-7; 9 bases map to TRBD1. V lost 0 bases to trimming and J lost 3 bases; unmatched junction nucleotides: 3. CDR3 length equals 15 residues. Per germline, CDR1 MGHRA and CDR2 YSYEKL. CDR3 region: CASSQEQDRGYEQYF. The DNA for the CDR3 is TGCGCCAGCAGCCAAGAACAGGACAGGGGCTACGAGCAGTACTTC.

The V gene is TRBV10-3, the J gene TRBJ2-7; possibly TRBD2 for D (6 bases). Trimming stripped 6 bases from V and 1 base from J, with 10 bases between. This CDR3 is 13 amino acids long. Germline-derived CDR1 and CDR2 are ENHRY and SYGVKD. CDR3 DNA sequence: TGTGCCATCAGGTCTGGGGGGTCCTACGAGCAGTACTTC. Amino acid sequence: CAIRSGGSYEQYF.

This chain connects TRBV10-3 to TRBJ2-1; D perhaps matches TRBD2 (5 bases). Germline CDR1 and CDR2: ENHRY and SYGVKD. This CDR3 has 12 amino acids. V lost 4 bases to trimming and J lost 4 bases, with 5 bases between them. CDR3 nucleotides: TGTGCCATCAGTGGGGAGTACAATGAGCAGTTCTTC. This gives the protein CAISGEYNEQFF.

Here the CDR3 reads CASSYSQGAYGYTF. CDR3 coding DNA: TGTGCCAGCAGTTACTCGCAGGGGGCCTATGGCTACACCTTC. V usage is TRBV6-5 and J usage is TRBJ1-2; 8 nucleotides line up with TRBD1. Germline assignment: CDR1 MNHEY and CDR2 SVGAGI. The CDR3 length is 14 residues. J was trimmed by 4 bases and V by 0 bases; bases with no gene match: 1.

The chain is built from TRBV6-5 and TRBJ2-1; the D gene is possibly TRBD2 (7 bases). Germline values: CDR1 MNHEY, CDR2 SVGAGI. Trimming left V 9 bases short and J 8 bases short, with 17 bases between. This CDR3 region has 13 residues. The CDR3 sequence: CASRGGGLYEQFF. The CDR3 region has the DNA TGTGCCAGTCGAGGGGGGGGCCTCTATGAGCAGTTCTTC.

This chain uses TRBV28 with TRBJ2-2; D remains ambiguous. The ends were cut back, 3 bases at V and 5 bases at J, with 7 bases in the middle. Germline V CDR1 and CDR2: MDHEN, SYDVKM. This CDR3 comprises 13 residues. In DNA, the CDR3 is TGTGCCAGCAGTTTTAGGCTTACCGGGGAGCTGTTTTTT. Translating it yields CASSFRLTGELFF.

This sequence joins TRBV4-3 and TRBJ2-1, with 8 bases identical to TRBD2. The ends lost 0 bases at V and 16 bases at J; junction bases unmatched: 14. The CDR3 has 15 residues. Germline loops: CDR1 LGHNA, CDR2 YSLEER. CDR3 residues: CASSQDLEAGGIRFF. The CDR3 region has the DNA TGCGCCAGCAGCCAAGATCTTGAGGCGGGAGGCATCCGTTTCTTC.

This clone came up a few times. Written as DNA, the CDR3 is TGTGCCAGTAGTATCTGGGCTATCAATAATTCACCCCTCCACTTT. This translates into CASSIWAINNSPLHF. The V call is TRBV19, the J call TRBJ1-6; no definite D call. The CDR3 length is 15 residues. With 3 bases removed from V and 5 bases from J, the gap between germline ends came to 11 bases. The V gene's germline CDR1 is LNHDA and CDR2 SQIVND (reference sequence).

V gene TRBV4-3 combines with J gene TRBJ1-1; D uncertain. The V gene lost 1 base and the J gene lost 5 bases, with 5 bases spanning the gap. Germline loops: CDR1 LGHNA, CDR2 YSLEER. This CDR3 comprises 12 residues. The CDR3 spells CASSQGRTEAFF. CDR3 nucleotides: TGCGCCAGCAGCCAAGGTAGGACTGAAGCTTTCTTT.

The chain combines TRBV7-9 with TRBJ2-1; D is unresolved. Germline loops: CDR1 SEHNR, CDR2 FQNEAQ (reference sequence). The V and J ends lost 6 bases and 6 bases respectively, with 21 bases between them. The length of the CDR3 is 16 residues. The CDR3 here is CASRSGRQVRSNEQFF. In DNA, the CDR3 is TGTGCCAGCAGATCTGGACGGCAAGTTCGAAGCAATGAGCAGTTCTTC.

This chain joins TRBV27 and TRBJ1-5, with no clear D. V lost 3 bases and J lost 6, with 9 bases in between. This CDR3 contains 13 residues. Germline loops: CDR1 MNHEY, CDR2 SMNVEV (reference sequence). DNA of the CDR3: TGTGCCAGCAGTTTCGGACTCCTTCAGCCCCAGCATTTT. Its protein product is CASSFGLLQPQHF.

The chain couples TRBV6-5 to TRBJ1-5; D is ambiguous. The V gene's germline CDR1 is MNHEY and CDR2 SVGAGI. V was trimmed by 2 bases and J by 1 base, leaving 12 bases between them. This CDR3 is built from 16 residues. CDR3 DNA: TGTGCCAGCAGTTACGGTAATAGAGGCAGCAATCAGCCCCAGCATTTT. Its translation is CASSYGNRGSNQPQHF.

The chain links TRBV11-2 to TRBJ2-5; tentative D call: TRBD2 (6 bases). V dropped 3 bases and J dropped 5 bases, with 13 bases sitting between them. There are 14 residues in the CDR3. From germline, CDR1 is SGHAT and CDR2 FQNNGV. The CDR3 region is CASSLAGPGETQYF. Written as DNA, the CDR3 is TGTGCCAGCAGCTTGGCGGGGCCCGGGGAGACCCAGTACTTC.

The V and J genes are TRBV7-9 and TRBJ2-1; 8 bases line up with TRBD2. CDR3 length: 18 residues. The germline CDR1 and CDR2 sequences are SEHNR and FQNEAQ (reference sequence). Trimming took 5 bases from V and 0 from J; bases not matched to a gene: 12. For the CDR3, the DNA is TGTGCCAGCAGCCCGCGGGGTAGCGGGATCAGCTCCTACAATGAGCAGTTCTTC. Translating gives CASSPRGSGISSYNEQFF.

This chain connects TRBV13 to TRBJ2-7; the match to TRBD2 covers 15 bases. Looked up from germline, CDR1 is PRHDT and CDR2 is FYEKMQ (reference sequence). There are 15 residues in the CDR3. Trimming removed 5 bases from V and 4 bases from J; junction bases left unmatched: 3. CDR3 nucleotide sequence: TGTGCCAGCAGCCCCGGACTAGCGGGAGGGTACGAGCAGTACTTC. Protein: CASSPGLAGGYEQYF.

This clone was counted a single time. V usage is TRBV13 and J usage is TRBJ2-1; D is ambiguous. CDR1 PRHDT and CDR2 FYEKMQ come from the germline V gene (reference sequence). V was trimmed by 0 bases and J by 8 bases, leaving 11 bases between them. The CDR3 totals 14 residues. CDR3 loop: CASSLGEVPDEQFF. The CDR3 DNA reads TGTGCCAGCAGCTTAGGGGAAGTTCCCGATGAGCAGTTCTTC.

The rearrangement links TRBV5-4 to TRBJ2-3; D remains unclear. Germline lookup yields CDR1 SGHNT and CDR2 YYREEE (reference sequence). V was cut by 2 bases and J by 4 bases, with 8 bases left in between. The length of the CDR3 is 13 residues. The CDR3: CASSFRVADTQYF. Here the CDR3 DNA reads TGTGCCAGCAGCTTCCGAGTAGCAGATACGCAGTATTTT.

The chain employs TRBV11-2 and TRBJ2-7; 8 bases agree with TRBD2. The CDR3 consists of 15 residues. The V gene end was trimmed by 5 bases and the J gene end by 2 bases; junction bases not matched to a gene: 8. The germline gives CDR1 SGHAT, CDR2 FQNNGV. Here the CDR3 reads CASSVGPGLAYEQYF. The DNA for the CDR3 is TGTGCCAGCAGCGTCGGACCGGGACTAGCCTACGAGCAGTACTTC.